Sequencing of this TCR beta chain was carried out in a study of blood T cell repertoires in COVID-19 (dated by TCRdb to about 2020). In terms of the full investigation: Samples from collaborators originated in the United States, Italy and Spain and spanned both the acute and convalescent phases of COVID-19. Where available, HLA class I and class II types were taken from metadata supplied by the sample provider and were not determined by assay-based typing. The samples were drawn from the first 160 participants of the ongoing ImmuneRACE study and from some 1,300 subjects provided by 6 global collaborators. Sample metadata almost always included a de-identified subject ID, COVID-19 status, age in years and sex. A freely available public database, intended as a resource for researchers studying the immune response to SARS-CoV-2, is where the repertoires were released. The material from the prospective study consisted of cDNA or gDNA derived from T cells, B-cell-depleted T cells, or PBMCs. Deeply sampled blood TCRbeta repertoires from subjects exposed to, actively infected with, or recovered from COVID-19 were included in the dataset. Results the study describes overall, beyond this receptor: Clinical and demographic metadata were provided uncurated, with the amount varying by source and participant.

The immunoSEQ Assay, a bias-controlled multiplex PCR, was used to amplify TCRbeta CDR3 regions from genomic DNA. The original methods were these. The number of nucleated cells in each sample was estimated by amplification of reference gene primers within the assay. To quantify the absolute abundance of each unique TCRbeta CDR3 rearrangement, sequence reads were collapsed and filtered. For each sample, productive Simpson clonality was calculated as the square root of Simpson's diversity index across productive rearrangements. The source is immuneACCESS, and TCRdb retained only in-frame sequences with V and J called. Part of the clones is not carried over; for the studies checked, unresolved V genes explain less than half of this, and the remainder is unexplained. V, J and clone size are taken as reported in that table, and D and trimming were inferred from the DNA itself. Present in this sample are 250,000 or so clones, under 85% of which were seen just once. The biggest ten clones account for roughly 5.5% of the sample.

The collaborating institutions used their own protocols to collect whole blood in K2EDTA tubes. For TCRbeta analysis, collaborator samples were shipped as frozen whole blood, as isolated PBMCs, or as DNA extracted from either sample type. As regards this clone: Its antigen target is currently unknown. No much larger clone exists at a distance of one base, and base qualities are not known.

Inclusive of the bounding cysteine and phenylalanine, the CDR3 is 13 residues long. Kept here is only the CDR3 DNA, which spans 39 bases and is read in frame from base 1. The junction carries 9 bases between V and J, which are trimmed by 4 bases and 8 bases respectively. Looking up the germline V gene yields CDR1 MGHRA and CDR2 YSYEKL. The sequence joins TRBV4-1 to TRBJ1-6; too little of a D gene remains to name it. The sample was peripheral blood. The receptor's source is a human donor in a cohort sampled during active COVID-19. The sequence in DNA is TGCGCCAGCAGCCGGTCGGCGGATTCACCCCTCCACTTT. It translates as CASSRSADSPLHF.